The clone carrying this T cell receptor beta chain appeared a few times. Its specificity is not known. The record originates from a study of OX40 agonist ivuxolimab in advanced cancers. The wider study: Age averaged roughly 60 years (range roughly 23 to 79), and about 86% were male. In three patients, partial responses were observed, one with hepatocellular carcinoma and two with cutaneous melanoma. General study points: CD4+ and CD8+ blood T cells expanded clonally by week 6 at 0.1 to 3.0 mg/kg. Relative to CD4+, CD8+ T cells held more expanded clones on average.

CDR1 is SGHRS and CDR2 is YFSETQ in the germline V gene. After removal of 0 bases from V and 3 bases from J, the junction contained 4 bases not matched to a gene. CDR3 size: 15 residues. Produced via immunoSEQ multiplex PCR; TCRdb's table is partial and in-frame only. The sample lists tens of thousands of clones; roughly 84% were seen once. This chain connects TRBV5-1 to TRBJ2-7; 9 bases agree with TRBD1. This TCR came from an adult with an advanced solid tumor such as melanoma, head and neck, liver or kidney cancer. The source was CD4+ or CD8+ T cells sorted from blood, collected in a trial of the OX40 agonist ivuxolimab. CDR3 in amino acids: CASSLVGTGLYEQYF. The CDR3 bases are TGCGCCAGCAGCTTGGTTGGGACAGGGCTCTACGAGCAGTACTTC.